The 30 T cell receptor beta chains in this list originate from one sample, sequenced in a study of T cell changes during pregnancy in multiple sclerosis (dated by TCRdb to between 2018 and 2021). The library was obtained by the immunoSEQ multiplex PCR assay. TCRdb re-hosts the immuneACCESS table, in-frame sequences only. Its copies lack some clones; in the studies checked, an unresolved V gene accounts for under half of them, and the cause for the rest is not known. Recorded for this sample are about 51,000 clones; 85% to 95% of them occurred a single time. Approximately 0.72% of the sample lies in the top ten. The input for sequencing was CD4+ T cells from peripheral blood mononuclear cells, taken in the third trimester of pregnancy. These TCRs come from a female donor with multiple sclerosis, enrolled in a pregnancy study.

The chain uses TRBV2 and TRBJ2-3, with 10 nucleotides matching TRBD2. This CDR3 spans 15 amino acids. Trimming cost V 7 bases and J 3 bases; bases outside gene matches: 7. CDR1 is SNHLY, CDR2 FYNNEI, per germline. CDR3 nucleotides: TGTGCCAGCACAAGGGCTAGCGGGAGAACAGATACGCAGTATTTT. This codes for CASTRASGRTDTQYF.

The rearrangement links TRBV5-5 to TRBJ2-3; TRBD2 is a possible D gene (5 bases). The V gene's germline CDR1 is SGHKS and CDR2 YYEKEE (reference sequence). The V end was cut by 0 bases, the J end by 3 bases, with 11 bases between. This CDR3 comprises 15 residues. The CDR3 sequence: CASSLGESATDTQYF. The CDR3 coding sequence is TGTGCCAGCAGCTTGGGGGAGTCCGCGACAGATACGCAGTATTTT.

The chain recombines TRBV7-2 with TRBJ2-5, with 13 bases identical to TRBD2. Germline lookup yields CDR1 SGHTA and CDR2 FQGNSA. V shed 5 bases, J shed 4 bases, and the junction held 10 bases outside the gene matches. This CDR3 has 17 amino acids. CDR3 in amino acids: CASSPRLAGGRGETQYF. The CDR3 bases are TGTGCCAGCAGCCCAAGACTAGCGGGAGGAAGGGGAGAGACCCAGTACTTC.

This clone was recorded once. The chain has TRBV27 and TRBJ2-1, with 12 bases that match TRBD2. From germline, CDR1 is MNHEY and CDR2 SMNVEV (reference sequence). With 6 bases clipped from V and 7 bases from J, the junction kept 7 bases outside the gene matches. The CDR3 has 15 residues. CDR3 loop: CASSQTSGSRNEQFF. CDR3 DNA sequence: TGTGCCAGCAGCCAGACTAGCGGGAGTAGGAATGAGCAGTTCTTC.

CDR3 DNA: TGTGCCAGCAGTCAATCCCCGCCTAGCGGGCAAGCCTACGAGCAGTACTTC. This gives the protein CASSQSPPSGQAYEQYF. The chain uses TRBV27 and TRBJ2-7; 8 nucleotides match TRBD2. With V trimmed by 5 bases and J by 2 bases, 14 bases remained unmatched. Germline V CDR1 and CDR2: MNHEY, SMNVEV (reference sequence). The CDR3 loop spans 17 amino acids.

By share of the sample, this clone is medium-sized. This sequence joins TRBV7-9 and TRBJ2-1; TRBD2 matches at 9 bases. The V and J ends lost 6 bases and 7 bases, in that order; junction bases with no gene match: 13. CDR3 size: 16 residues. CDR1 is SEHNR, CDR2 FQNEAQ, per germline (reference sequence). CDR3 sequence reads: CASSQGRREGRNEQFF. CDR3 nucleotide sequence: TGTGCCAGCAGTCAGGGAAGGCGGGAGGGGAGGAATGAGCAGTTCTTC.

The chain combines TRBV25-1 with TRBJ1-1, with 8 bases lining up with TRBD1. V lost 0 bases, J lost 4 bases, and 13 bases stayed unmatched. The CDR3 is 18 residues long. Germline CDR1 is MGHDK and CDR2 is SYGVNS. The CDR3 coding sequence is TGTGCCAGCAGTGAATACCCCTCCGGGGCAGGGGGCATCACTGAAGCTTTCTTT. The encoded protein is CASSEYPSGAGGITEAFF.

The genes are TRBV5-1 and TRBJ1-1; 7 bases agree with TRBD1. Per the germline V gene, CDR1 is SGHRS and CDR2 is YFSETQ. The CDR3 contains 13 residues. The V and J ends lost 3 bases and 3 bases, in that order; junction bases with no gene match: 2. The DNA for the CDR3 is TGCGCCAGCAGCTGGGGACAGCACACTGAAGCTTTCTTT. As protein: CASSWGQHTEAFF.

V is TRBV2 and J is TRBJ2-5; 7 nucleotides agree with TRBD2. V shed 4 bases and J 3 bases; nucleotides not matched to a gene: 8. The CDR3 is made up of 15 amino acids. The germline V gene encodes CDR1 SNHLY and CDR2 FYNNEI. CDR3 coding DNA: TGTGCCAGCAGTGGGCGGGGCGGGAGAGAAGAGACCCAGTACTTC. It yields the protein CASSGRGGREETQYF.

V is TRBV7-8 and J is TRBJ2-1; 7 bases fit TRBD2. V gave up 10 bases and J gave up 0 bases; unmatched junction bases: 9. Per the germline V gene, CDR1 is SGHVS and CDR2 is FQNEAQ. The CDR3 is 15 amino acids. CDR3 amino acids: CATSGMIGSYNEQFF. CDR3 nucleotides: TGTGCCACAAGCGGGATGATTGGCTCCTACAATGAGCAGTTCTTC.

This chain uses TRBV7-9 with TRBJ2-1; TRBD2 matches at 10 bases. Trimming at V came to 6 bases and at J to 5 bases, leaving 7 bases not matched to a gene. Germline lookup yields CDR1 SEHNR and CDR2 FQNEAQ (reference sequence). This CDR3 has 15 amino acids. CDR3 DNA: TGTGCCAGCAGGCAGAGCGGGAGGGAGAACAATGAGCAGTTCTTC. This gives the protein CASRQSGRENNEQFF.

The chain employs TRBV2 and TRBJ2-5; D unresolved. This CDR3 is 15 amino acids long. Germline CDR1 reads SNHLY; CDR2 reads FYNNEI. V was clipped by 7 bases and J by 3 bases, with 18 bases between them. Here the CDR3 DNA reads TGTGCCAGCACCCTAACCCGTCAGACAAAAGAGACCCAGTACTTC. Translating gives CASTLTRQTKETQYF.

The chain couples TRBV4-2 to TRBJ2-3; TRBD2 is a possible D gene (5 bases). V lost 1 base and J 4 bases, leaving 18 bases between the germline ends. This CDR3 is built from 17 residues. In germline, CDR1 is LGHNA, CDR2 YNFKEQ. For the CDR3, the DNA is TGTGCCAGCAGCCAAGCCGAAGCGGAAGCCCCCGCAGATACGCAGTATTTT. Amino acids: CASSQAEAEAPADTQYF.

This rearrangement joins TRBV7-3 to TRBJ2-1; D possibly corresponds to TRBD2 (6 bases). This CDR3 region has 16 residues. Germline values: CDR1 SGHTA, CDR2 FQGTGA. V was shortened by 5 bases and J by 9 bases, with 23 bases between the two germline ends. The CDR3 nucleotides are TGTGCCAGCAGCCTAAACCGACTAGTGGGGAACGGTGAGCAGTTCTTC. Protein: CASSLNRLVGNGEQFF. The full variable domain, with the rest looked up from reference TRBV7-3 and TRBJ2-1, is GAGVSQTPSNKVTEKGKYVELRCDPISGHTALYWYRQSLGQGPEFLIYFQGTGAADDSGLPNDRFFAVRPEGSVSTLKIQRTERGDSAVYLCASSLNRLVGNGEQFFGPGTRLTVL.

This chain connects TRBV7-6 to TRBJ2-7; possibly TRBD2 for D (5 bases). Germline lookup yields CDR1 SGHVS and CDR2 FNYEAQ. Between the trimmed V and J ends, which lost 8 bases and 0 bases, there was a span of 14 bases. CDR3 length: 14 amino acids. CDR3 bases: TGTGCCAGCTCCCGTAACGGGGTCTCCTACGAGCAGTACTTC. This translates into CASSRNGVSYEQYF. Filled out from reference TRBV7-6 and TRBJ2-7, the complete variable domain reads GAGVSQSPRYKVTKRGQDVALRCDPISGHVSLYWYRQALGQGPEFLTYFNYEAQQDKSGLPNDRFSAERPEGSISTLTIQRTEQRDSAMYRCASSRNGVSYEQYFGPGTRLTVT.

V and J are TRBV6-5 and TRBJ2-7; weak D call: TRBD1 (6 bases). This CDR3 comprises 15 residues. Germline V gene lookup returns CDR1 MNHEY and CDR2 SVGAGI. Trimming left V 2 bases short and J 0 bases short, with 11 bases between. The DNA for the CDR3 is TGTGCCAGCAGTTACGCTCGGGACACCTCCTACGAGCAGTACTTC. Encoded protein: CASSYARDTSYEQYF.

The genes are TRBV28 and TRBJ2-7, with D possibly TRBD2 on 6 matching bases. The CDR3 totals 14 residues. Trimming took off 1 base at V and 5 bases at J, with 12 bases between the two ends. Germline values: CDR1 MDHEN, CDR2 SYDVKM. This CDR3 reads CASSLSGSVDEQYF. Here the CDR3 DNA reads TGTGCCAGCAGTTTATCCGGGAGTGTCGACGAGCAGTACTTC.

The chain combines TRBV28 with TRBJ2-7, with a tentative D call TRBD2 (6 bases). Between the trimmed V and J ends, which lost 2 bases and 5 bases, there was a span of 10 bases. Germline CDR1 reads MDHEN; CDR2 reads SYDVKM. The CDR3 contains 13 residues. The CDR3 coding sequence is TGTGCCAGCAGTTTAATTGGGACTCACGAGCAGTACTTC. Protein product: CASSLIGTHEQYF.

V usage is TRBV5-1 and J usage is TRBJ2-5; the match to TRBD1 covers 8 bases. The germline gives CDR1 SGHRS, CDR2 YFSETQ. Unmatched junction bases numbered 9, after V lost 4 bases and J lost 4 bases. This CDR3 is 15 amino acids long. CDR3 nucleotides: TGCGCCAGCAGCCAGGACCCCGGGACAGGAGAGACCCAGTACTTC. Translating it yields CASSQDPGTGETQYF. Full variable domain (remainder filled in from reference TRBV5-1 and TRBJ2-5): KAGVTQTPRYLIKTRGQQVTLSCSPISGHRSVSWYQQTPGQGLQFLFEYFSETQRNKGNFPGRFSGRQFSNSRSEMNVSTLELGDSALYLCASSQDPGTGETQYFGPGTRLLVL.

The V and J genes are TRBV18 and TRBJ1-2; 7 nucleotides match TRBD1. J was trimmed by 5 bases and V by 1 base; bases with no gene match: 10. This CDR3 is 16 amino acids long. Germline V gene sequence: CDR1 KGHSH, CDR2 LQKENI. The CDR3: CASSPQTGNLGYGYTF. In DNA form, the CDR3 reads TGTGCCAGCTCACCACAGACAGGGAATCTTGGGTATGGCTACACCTTC.

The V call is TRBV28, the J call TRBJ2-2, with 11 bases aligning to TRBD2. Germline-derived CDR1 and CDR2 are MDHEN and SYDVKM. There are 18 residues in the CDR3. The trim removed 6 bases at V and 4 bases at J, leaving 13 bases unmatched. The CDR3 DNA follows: TGTGCCAGCAGAACACCGGGTAGCGGGAGGGTGTCCACCGGGGAGCTGTTTTTT. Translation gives CASRTPGSGRVSTGELFF.

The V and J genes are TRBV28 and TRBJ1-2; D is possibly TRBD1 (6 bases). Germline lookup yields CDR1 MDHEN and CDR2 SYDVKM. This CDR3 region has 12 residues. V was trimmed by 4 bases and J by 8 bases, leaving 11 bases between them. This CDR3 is CASSYRAPGYTF. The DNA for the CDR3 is TGTGCCAGCAGTTACAGGGCGCCCGGCTACACCTTC.

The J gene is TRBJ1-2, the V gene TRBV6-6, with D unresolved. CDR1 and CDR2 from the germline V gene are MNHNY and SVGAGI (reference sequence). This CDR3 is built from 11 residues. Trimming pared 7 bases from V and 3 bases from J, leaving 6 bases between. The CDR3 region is CASTADYGYTF. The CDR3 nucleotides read TGTGCCAGCACCGCGGACTATGGCTACACCTTC.

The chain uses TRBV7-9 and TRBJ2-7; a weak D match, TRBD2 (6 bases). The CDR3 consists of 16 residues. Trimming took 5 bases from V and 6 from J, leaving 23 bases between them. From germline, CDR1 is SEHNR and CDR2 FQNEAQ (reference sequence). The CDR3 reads CASSPGVREGHAEQYF. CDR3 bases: TGTGCCAGCAGCCCGGGGGTCAGGGAAGGCCACGCCGAGCAGTACTTC. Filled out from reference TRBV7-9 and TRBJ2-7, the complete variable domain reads DTGVSQNPRHKITKRGQNVTFRCDPISEHNRLYWYRQTLGQGPEFLTYFQNEAQLEKSRLLSDRFSAERPKGSFSTLEIQRTEQGDSAMYLCASSPGVREGHAEQYFGPGTRLTVT.

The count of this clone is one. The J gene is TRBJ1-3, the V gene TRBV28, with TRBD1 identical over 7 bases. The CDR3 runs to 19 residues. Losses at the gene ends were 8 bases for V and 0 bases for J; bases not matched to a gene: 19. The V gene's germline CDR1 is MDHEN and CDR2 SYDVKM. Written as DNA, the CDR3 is TGTGCCAGCGCGAATGGAGGGGGCATACAGGCCAGCTCTGGAAACACCATATATTTT. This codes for CASANGGGIQASSGNTIYF.

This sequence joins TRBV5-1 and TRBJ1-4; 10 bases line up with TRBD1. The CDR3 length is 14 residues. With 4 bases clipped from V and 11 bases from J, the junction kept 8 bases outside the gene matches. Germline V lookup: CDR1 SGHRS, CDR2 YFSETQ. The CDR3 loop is CASSLTGGAGKLFF. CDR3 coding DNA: TGCGCCAGCAGCCTGACAGGGGGCGCGGGGAAACTGTTTTTT.

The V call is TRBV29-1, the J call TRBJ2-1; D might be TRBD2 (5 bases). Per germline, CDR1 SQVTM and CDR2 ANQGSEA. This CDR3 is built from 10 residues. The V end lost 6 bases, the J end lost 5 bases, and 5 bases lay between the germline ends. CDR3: CSVEDNEQFF. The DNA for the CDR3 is TGCAGCGTGGAGGACAATGAGCAGTTCTTC.

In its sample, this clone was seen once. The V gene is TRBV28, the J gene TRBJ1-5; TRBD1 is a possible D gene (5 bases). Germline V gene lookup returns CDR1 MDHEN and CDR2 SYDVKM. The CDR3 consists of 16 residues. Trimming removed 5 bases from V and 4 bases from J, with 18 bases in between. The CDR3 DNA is TGTGCCAGCAGTAAAGCAGGGATAGCCTTAAATCAGCCCCAGCATTTT. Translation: CASSKAGIALNQPQHF. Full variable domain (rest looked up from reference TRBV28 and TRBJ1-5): DVKVTQSSRYLVKRTGEKVFLECVQDMDHENMFWYRQDPGLGLRLIYFSYDVKMKEKGDIPEGYSVSREKKERFSLILESASTNQTSMYLCASSKAGIALNQPQHFGDGTRLSIL.

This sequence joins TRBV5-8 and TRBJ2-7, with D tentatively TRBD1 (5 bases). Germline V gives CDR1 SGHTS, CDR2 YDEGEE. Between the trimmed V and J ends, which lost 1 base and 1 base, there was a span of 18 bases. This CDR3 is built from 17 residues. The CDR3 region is CASSLWPQGSFSYEQYF. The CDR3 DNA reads TGTGCCAGCAGCTTGTGGCCTCAGGGCTCCTTTTCCTACGAGCAGTACTTC.

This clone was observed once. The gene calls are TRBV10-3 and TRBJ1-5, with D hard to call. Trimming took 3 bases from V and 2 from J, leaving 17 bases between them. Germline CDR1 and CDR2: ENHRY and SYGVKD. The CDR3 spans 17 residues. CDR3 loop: CAISDPSAASRNQPQHF. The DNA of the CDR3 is TGTGCCATCAGTGACCCTTCAGCGGCCTCTCGCAATCAGCCCCAGCATTTT.